This T cell receptor (beta chain) came from a study of regulatory T cells in long-lasting Graves disease (dated by TCRdb to the early 2020s). The study in broad terms: Antithyroid drugs had been taken for less than 3 months by newly diagnosed Graves' disease patients. The study was registered as a clinical trial and conducted in China. Patients with persistent Graves' disease were compared with patients with newly diagnosed Graves' disease using TCR sequencing and RNA sequencing of peripheral blood. A total of 33 samples were covered by TCR sequencing, comprising approximately 13 persistent and some 20 newly diagnosed Graves' disease patients.

This specimen's time point label, per the study, means: newly diagnosed GD, antithyroid drugs for less than 3 months. For both TCR sequencing and RNA sequencing, RNA was extracted from PBMCs in TRIzol. The diagnosis of Graves' disease was made according to American Thyroid Association guidelines. Patients were recruited from an endocrinology department in Xi'an, China. Each patient gave around 9.2 milliliters of peripheral blood, collected in an EDTA anticoagulant tube. PBMCs were isolated by Ficoll Paque Plus density gradient separation without further T cell sorting. An Agilent 2100 Bioanalyzer and agarose gel were used to assess RNA quality, and a NanoDrop 2000 was used to measure RNA concentration. Broad study findings and their caveats: Compared with newly diagnosed patients, persistent Graves' disease patients had lower TCR Shannon entropy and fewer highly expanded clones, which suggests clonal expansion. Only peripheral blood was studied, because thyroid tissue, the primary lesion, was inaccessible. The authors acknowledged the small sample size as a limitation that may reduce accuracy. Preferential use of TRBV28, TRBJ1-2 and TRBJ2-5 was observed in persistent disease, whereas TRBV20-1 and TRBJ2-1 were favored in newly diagnosed disease. Sequencing and analysis were limited to the TCR beta chain. A larger number of public clonotypes was shared among persistent patients (around 2,700) than among newly diagnosed patients (around 970).

The receptor library was made with multiplex PCR. The run used an Illumina HiSeq 4000. To build TCR beta libraries, CDR3 regions were amplified by Arm-PCR using iRepertoire HTBI primers. Before sequencing, the PCR products went through gel purification. Under the source paper's analysis protocol: A total of 62 TRBV and approximately 15 TRBJ segments were identified across samples and were used for gene usage analysis of CDR3 amino acid clonotypes. COPE and FqMerger were used to merge the filtered high-quality paired reads into contigs. BLAST was used to align contigs to the IMGT TRBV, TRBD and TRBJ reference genes, and CDR3 was defined following IMGT. Any clonotype with a frequency above 0.1% was counted as a highly expanded clone. Shannon entropy was used to measure repertoire diversity, and the Gini coefficient was used to measure V-J evenness. A clonotype was considered public if more than one individual shared it. Through fastp at Q25 and MiXCR, TCRdb rebuilt clones from the public reads, retaining in-frame beta chains. Every CDR3 protein is listed once, alongside the most common genes and DNA of its rows. These V and J calls originate from TCRdb's pipeline instead of the authors' own analysis. The sample profile shows 200,000 to 250,000 distinct CDR3 sequences; 20% to 25% of them were found once. The top ten clonotypes cover 14% of the sample.

The CDR3 spans 15 residues, from the cysteine through the phenylalanine. The retained sequence is limited to the CDR3, 45 bases, with the frame set at the first base. The CDR1 and CDR2 encoded by the germline V gene are ENHRY and SYGVKD. Cut back by 0 bases and 3 bases, the V and J ends lie 12 bases apart. This clonotype was counted many times. Its cognate antigen has yet to be identified. Base qualities are not provided; no much larger clone lies one nucleotide away. The chain is assembled from TRBV10-3 and TRBJ2-7, with the D gene tentatively TRBD1 or TRBD2, based on 6 matching bases in each. The source material was peripheral blood mononuclear cells (PBMCs), sampled at new diagnosis, from a patient treated with antithyroid drugs. This TCR came from a female donor with Graves disease. The CDR3 amino acid sequence is: CAISESGGRGYEQYF. In nucleotide form, the sequence is TGTGCCATCAGTGAGTCTGGGGGGCGAGGCTACGAGCAGTACTTC.